This paragraph reports one T cell receptor beta chain. The data originate from a study of cytomegalovirus exposure and HLA in healthy donors. The CDR3 runs 13 residues. Trimming took off 0 bases at V and 6 bases at J, with 6 bases between the two ends. Germline loops: CDR1 SEHNR, CDR2 FQNEAQ (reference sequence). PCR amplification relied on 60 Vbeta primers (plus 13 Jbeta primers). TCRdb's copy holds only in-frame clones and misses some; the assay was immunoSEQ multiplex PCR. The sample lists 270,000 or so clones, around 90% seen once, with less than 2% in the top ten. The chain combines TRBV7-9 with TRBJ1-5; D is possibly TRBD1 (6 bases). The TCR originated in a girl aged 2 to 10 in good health and CMV-seronegative. The source material was PBMCs. The CDR3 sequence is CASSLAGGQPQHF. CDR3 in DNA: TGTGCCAGCAGCTTAGCAGGGGGTCAGCCCCAGCATTTT. Combining the CDR3 with reference TRBV7-9 and TRBJ1-5 gives the whole variable domain DTGVSQNPRHKITKRGQNVTFRCDPISEHNRLYWYRQTLGQGPEFLTYFQNEAQLEKSRLLSDRFSAERPKGSFSTLEIQRTEQGDSAMYLCASSLAGGQPQHFGDGTRLSIL.